These 29 T cell receptor beta chains came from one sample sequenced in a study of shared clonotypes between healthy human individuals. Only in-frame clones appear in the TCRdb table, and some are missing; sequencing was by immunoSEQ multiplex PCR. The repertoire holds around 2.3 million clones, with 90% to 97% as singletons. The source material was naive CD4+ T cells sorted from blood. Specified subset: CD45RA+ positively selected. The receptors were gathered from a young man in good health.

Worth noting for this clone: Different DNA sequences within this sample yield the same CDR3. This chain uses TRBV5-1 with TRBJ2-3; D possibly matches TRBD1 or TRBD2 (5 bases each). The CDR3 runs to 13 residues. Germline loops: CDR1 SGHRS, CDR2 YFSETQ. V was cut by 4 bases and J by 1 base, with 7 bases left in between. The CDR3 spells CASSRGGTDTQYF. For the CDR3, the DNA is TGCGCCAGCAGCCGAGGGGGCACAGATACGCAGTATTTT. The full variable domain, in which reference TRBV5-1 and TRBJ2-3 provide the parts outside the CDR3, is KAGVTQTPRYLIKTRGQQVTLSCSPISGHRSVSWYQQTPGQGLQFLFEYFSETQRNKGNFPGRFSGRQFSNSRSEMNVSTLELGDSALYLCASSRGGTDTQYFGPGTRLTVL.

Comments on this clone: The sample carries other DNA sequences with the same CDR3. The rearrangement links TRBV6-1 to TRBJ2-7; TRBD1 matches at 7 bases. Germline CDR1 and CDR2: MNHNS and SASEGT. The J segment lost 2 bases and the V segment lost 6 bases, leaving 4 bases of the junction unmatched. The CDR3 runs to 13 residues. DNA for the CDR3: TGTGCCAGCAGGGAGACAGGGACCTACGAGCAGTACTTC. This codes for CASRETGTYEQYF.

A single count supports this clone. The J gene is TRBJ2-1, the V gene TRBV27; 7 nucleotides agree with TRBD1. The CDR3 consists of 14 residues. The germline V gene has CDR1 MNHEY and CDR2 SMNVEV (reference sequence). Trimming removed 4 bases from V and 6 bases from J; junction bases left unmatched: 6. CDR3 in amino acids: CASSWGQPSNEQFF. The CDR3 region has the DNA TGTGCCAGCAGTTGGGGACAGCCATCCAATGAGCAGTTCTTC.

The chain recombines TRBV5-4 with TRBJ2-1; 9 bases line up with TRBD1. V trimming: 3 bases; J trimming: 7 bases; junction bases outside the gene matches: 17. Germline V gives CDR1 SGHNT, CDR2 YYREEE (reference sequence). The CDR3 is made up of 18 amino acids. CDR3 nucleotide sequence: TGTGCCAGCAGCTCCAACCCCCACAGGGGGCGCCGTGTGAATGAGCAGTTCTTC. Translated, it gives CASSSNPHRGRRVNEQFF.

The chain couples TRBV7-9 to TRBJ2-5; possibly TRBD1 or TRBD2 for D (6 bases each). The CDR3 runs to 14 residues. V was shortened by 4 bases and J by 4 bases, with 13 bases between the two germline ends. CDR1 is SEHNR and CDR2 is FQNEAQ in the germline V gene (reference sequence). The CDR3: CASSWGAGGETQYF. CDR3 in DNA: TGTGCCAGCAGCTGGGGGGCAGGTGGAGAGACCCAGTACTTC.

The chain recombines TRBV11-1 with TRBJ2-7; D remains ambiguous. CDR1 and CDR2 (germline): SGHAT, FQDESV (reference sequence). The CDR3 consists of 15 residues. V lost 1 base and J lost 0, with 10 bases in between. DNA of the CDR3: TGTGCCAGCAGCTTAGTCTTGGATTCCTCCTACGAGCAGTACTTC. Its translation is CASSLVLDSSYEQYF.

This chain connects TRBV19 to TRBJ2-7, with D possibly being TRBD2 (5 bases). Germline values: CDR1 LNHDA, CDR2 SQIVND (reference sequence). The CDR3 runs to 16 residues. With 4 bases removed from V and 2 bases from J, the gap between germline ends came to 18 bases. The CDR3: CASSTSGGWGAYEQYF. CDR3 DNA sequence: TGTGCCAGTAGTACGTCAGGAGGTTGGGGAGCCTACGAGCAGTACTTC.

J is TRBJ2-3 and V is TRBV11-2, with D perhaps TRBD1 or TRBD2 (5 bases each). The germline V gene has CDR1 SGHAT and CDR2 FQNNGV. The germline V and J ends were trimmed by 1 base and 2 bases, with 10 bases remaining between them. This CDR3 has 15 amino acids. The CDR3 nucleotides read TGTGCCAGCAGCTTAGGCTCCGGGGCCACAGATACGCAGTATTTT. It encodes CASSLGSGATDTQYF.

This clone came up once. One end of the junction fails to match germline, which may point to a read error. This chain uses TRBV29-1 with TRBJ1-4, with D possibly being TRBD1 (6 bases). The length of the CDR3 is 15 residues. Germline V gene sequence: CDR1 SQVTM, CDR2 ANQGSEA. DNA for the CDR3: TGCAGCGTTAAAGAGGGAGGGGGAGGTGGCGAAAAACTGTTTTTT. Translation: CSVKEGGGGGEKLFF.

V is TRBV29-1 and J is TRBJ2-7; 11 nucleotides match TRBD2. Germline CDR1 reads SQVTM; CDR2 reads ANQGSEA. V was clipped by 5 bases and J by 2 bases; unmatched bases: 5. The length of the CDR3 is 14 residues. The CDR3 loop is CSVQTSGVTYEQYF. For the CDR3, the DNA is TGCAGCGTTCAGACTAGCGGGGTAACCTACGAGCAGTACTTC.

The genes are TRBV25-1 and TRBJ2-1; no firm D call. CDR1 and CDR2 from the germline V gene are MGHDK and SYGVNS. The V and J ends lost 4 bases and 8 bases respectively, with 9 bases between them. CDR3 length: 12 amino acids. In DNA, the CDR3 is TGTGCCAGCAGTGTTACGGTCTATGAGCAGTTCTTC. Amino acids: CASSVTVYEQFF.

The V gene is TRBV25-1, the J gene TRBJ2-7, with 10 bases fitting TRBD2. The V segment lost 6 bases and the J segment 4 bases; nucleotides outside the gene matches: 3. The CDR3 spans 13 residues. The germline V gene has CDR1 MGHDK and CDR2 SYGVNS. CDR3 in amino acids: CASRPSGSYEQYF. Written as DNA, the CDR3 is TGTGCCAGCAGGCCTAGCGGGAGTTACGAGCAGTACTTC.

The CDR3 nucleotides are TGTGCCAGCACCTCTGGACGGGTAAACTATGGCTACACCTTC. This sequence encodes CASTSGRVNYGYTF. V gene TRBV6-5 combines with J gene TRBJ1-2; D uncertain. The CDR3 totals 14 residues. The germline V gene has CDR1 MNHEY and CDR2 SVGAGI. Trimming stripped 7 bases from V and 2 bases from J, with 14 bases between.

The chain carries TRBV5-1 and TRBJ2-7; tentatively, D is TRBD1 or TRBD2 (5 bases each). Between the trimmed V and J ends, which lost 3 bases and 6 bases, there was a span of 16 bases. From germline, CDR1 is SGHRS and CDR2 YFSETQ. The CDR3 has 14 amino acids. Written as DNA, the CDR3 is TGCGCCAGCAGCTATGGTGGGGGATCGGGCGAGCAGTACTTC. This codes for CASSYGGGSGEQYF. Full variable domain (remainder filled in from reference TRBV5-1 and TRBJ2-7): KAGVTQTPRYLIKTRGQQVTLSCSPISGHRSVSWYQQTPGQGLQFLFEYFSETQRNKGNFPGRFSGRQFSNSRSEMNVSTLELGDSALYLCASSYGGGSGEQYFGPGTRLTVT.

This rearrangement joins TRBV5-4 to TRBJ2-1, with D possibly TRBD1 on 7 matching bases. The CDR3 is made up of 16 amino acids. The germline V gene encodes CDR1 SGHNT and CDR2 YYREEE (reference sequence). Trimming removed 1 base at V and 5 bases at J, with 16 bases between. The CDR3 nucleotides read TGTGCCAGCAGCTTGCCGCGGGCCAGGGGGGACAATGAGCAGTTCTTC. It yields the protein CASSLPRARGDNEQFF.

This chain links TRBV11-2 with TRBJ2-3, with 12 nucleotides matching TRBD2. Germline lookup yields CDR1 SGHAT and CDR2 FQNNGV. After removal of 5 bases from V and 5 bases from J, the junction contained 8 bases not matched to a gene. This CDR3 has 16 residues. In DNA form, the CDR3 reads TGTGCCAGCAGCAAGACTAGCGGGGGAGGTAGAGATACGCAGTATTTT. It translates to CASSKTSGGGRDTQYF.

The chain carries TRBV12-5 and TRBJ2-3; TRBD1 matches 9 bases. This CDR3 is 16 amino acids long. The J segment lost 4 bases and the V segment lost 5 bases, leaving 10 bases of the junction unmatched. Germline CDR1 and CDR2: LGHNT and FRNRAP. CDR3: CASGPAPGQGPDTQYF. The CDR3 nucleotides read TGTGCTAGTGGTCCGGCACCAGGACAGGGGCCAGATACGCAGTATTTT.

The V gene is TRBV27, the J gene TRBJ2-2, with a possible D match to TRBD1 (5 bases). Trimming left V 3 bases short and J 5 bases short, with 13 bases between. Germline V gene data show CDR1 as MNHEY and CDR2 as SMNVEV (reference sequence). The CDR3 has 15 amino acids. The CDR3 here is CASSFARVGTGELFF. The CDR3 nucleotides read TGTGCCAGCAGTTTTGCCAGGGTGGGGACCGGGGAGCTGTTTTTT.

CDR3 sequence (DNA): TGTGCCAGCTTTGGGGCAGATCAGGGAGAGACCCAGTACTTC. Translation gives CASFGADQGETQYF. The chain carries TRBV7-8 and TRBJ2-5; possible D gene TRBD1, 5 bases. Trimming removed 8 bases from V and 4 bases from J, with 17 bases in between. Germline CDR1 is SGHVS and CDR2 is FQNEAQ. The CDR3 consists of 14 residues.

Written as DNA, the CDR3 is TGTGCCAGCAGGGTCTTAACCACTAGCGGGGGCTACGAGCAGTACTTC. Its translation: CASRVLTTSGGYEQYF. V and J are TRBV27 and TRBJ2-7; the match to TRBD2 covers 11 bases. The CDR3 length is 16 residues. V was pared by 6 bases and J by 3 bases, with 10 bases of the junction left unmatched. From germline, CDR1 is MNHEY and CDR2 SMNVEV (reference sequence).

The chain couples TRBV2 to TRBJ2-1, with 10 bases that match TRBD1. Germline CDR1 is SNHLY and CDR2 is FYNNEI. The V and J ends lost 7 bases and 2 bases, in that order; junction bases with no gene match: 2. The CDR3 is 14 amino acids. The CDR3 nucleotides are TGTGCCAGCACGGGACAGGGGACCTACAATGAGCAGTTCTTC. Its protein is CASTGQGTYNEQFF.

The gene calls are TRBV18 and TRBJ2-7; 7 bases are shared with TRBD1. This CDR3 comprises 14 residues. V was pared by 6 bases and J by 1 base, with 6 bases of the junction left unmatched. Looked up from germline, CDR1 is KGHSH and CDR2 is LQKENI. The chain's CDR3 is CASSTQGQSYEQYF. As DNA, the CDR3 is TGTGCCAGCTCCACTCAGGGACAGTCCTACGAGCAGTACTTC.

The gene calls are TRBV7-9 and TRBJ1-1, with D possibly TRBD1 on 6 matching bases. Germline loops: CDR1 SEHNR, CDR2 FQNEAQ (reference sequence). There are 15 residues in the CDR3. The ends were cut back, 5 bases at V and 0 bases at J, with 13 bases in the middle. This CDR3 is CASSPTGTMNTEAFF. CDR3 bases: TGTGCCAGCAGCCCCACAGGGACCATGAACACTGAAGCTTTCTTT.

V usage is TRBV9 and J usage is TRBJ2-3; D gene uncertain. Germline CDR1 is SGDLS and CDR2 is YYNGEE. V lost 4 bases, J lost 0 bases, and 6 bases lay in between. This CDR3 contains 13 residues. CDR3 in DNA: TGTGCCAGCAGCATTGCTAGCACAGATACGCAGTATTTT. Translation: CASSIASTDTQYF.

The chain joins TRBV21-1 to TRBJ2-1; whether TRBD2, the table's D call, matches the DNA was not checked. TRBV21-1 is termed a pseudogene. There are 14 residues in the CDR3. CDR3 in DNA: TGTGCCAGCCCCTCACGGGTCCCCTACAATGAGCAGTTCTTC. Translating gives CASPSRVPYNEQFF.

The chain combines TRBV10-3 with TRBJ2-6; D not resolved. The V end lost 2 bases, the J end lost 2 bases, and 7 bases lay between the germline ends. This CDR3 has 15 amino acids. Germline V CDR1 and CDR2: ENHRY, SYGVKD. CDR3 loop: CAISERQAGANVLTF. CDR3 nucleotides: TGTGCCATCAGTGAGAGGCAGGCTGGGGCCAACGTCCTGACTTTC.

V and J are TRBV5-6 and TRBJ2-7, with D perhaps given as TRBD1 or TRBD2 (5 bases each). In germline, CDR1 is SGHDT, CDR2 YYEEEE. CDR3 size: 17 residues. The V end was cut by 4 bases, the J end by 1 base, with 21 bases between. CDR3 loop: CASSADWTGTGSYEQYF. The CDR3 DNA follows: TGTGCCAGCAGCGCCGATTGGACCGGGACGGGGTCCTACGAGCAGTACTTC.

The chain employs TRBV6-1 and TRBJ2-7, with a possible D match to TRBD1 (6 bases). This CDR3 comprises 13 residues. From germline, CDR1 is MNHNS and CDR2 SASEGT. V lost 7 bases and J 6 bases, leaving 16 bases between the germline ends. CDR3 sequence (DNA): TGTGCCAGCAACGAGGGGGAATTCAGCGAGCAGTACTTC. Its protein is CASNEGEFSEQYF.

This clone has only one observation. The V gene is TRBV7-9, the J gene TRBJ2-1; D not resolved. The germline V gene encodes CDR1 SEHNR and CDR2 FQNEAQ (reference sequence). The CDR3 covers 14 residues. V dropped 0 bases and J dropped 0 bases, with 3 bases sitting between them. The CDR3 DNA is TGTGCCAGCAGCTTAGCGGCCTCCTACAATGAGCAGTTCTTC. It is translated as CASSLAASYNEQFF.